This TCR beta chain stems from a study of identical twins listed by TCRdb under 2016. Regarding the research as a whole: The study deep-sequenced TCR alpha and beta repertoires from monozygotic twins, unrelated adults of various ages and cord blood to test whether fetal clonotypes persist. To rule out contamination, replicate twin experiments were performed at different times with different library preparation protocols.

Study-wide conclusions, independent of this receptor: Excess twin sharing in beta out-of-frame sequences was weaker because fewer shared sequences lowered the signal-to-noise ratio. Zero-insertion analyses could be partly confounded by invariant T cells such as MAIT and iNKT, though diverse VJ usage argued against such confounding for most clonotypes. Conclusions relied on cross-sectional statistical analysis, since the same donors could not be followed over many years. Recombination models systematically underestimated out-of-frame TCR alpha sharing in monozygotic twins but agreed with sharing between unrelated individuals. Compared with coincidental sharing between unrelated individuals, an excess of low generation-probability sequences was observed among out-of-frame TCR alpha sequences shared between twins. Fewer insertions were carried by abundant cord blood beta clonotypes, a similar but weaker trend appeared in young adult naive repertoires, and no such trend appeared in memory repertoires.

All donors were healthy Caucasians. The twin cohort consisted of three pairs of female monozygotic twins, all aged roughly 18 to 29 years. Using Miltenyi CD45RO+ enrichment and human naive T-cell isolation kits, memory (CD45RO+) and naive T cells were isolated from PBMC. The library was made by 5' RACE. TCRdb records Illumina HiSeq 2000 as the sequencer. A universal primer binding site was added through template switching, and the final cDNA carried a unique molecular identifier so that TCR cDNA molecules could be counted accurately. Specific primers in the conserved constant-segment region were used to synthesize first-strand cDNA for TCR alpha and beta chains. Each cDNA library was double barcoded, with a SMART-Mk sample barcode plus Illumina barcodes, to control for contamination. TruSeq adapter sequences, together with Illumina sample barcodes, were added in two successive PCR steps. Sequencing of the TCR alpha and beta cDNA libraries was done on the Illumina HiSeq platform using custom primers. The study's processing was this. Unique molecular identifiers were extracted from raw reads with MiGEC, and CDR3 positions were determined with MiXCR. Recombination models were inferred per individual with the repgenHMM and IGoR tools using an EM algorithm. The tcR package in R was used for shared clonotype analysis, with sharing normalized by the product of cloneset sizes. To study raw recombination without the effects of thymic and clonal selection, out-of-frame nonproductive sequences were analyzed. TCRdb trimmed the raw reads at Q25, called clones with MiXCR and kept productive beta chains. Rows matching on CDR3 protein sequence are summarized as one entry with the most common DNA and genes. The authors' filters were not applied to this entry. The sample data list hundreds of thousands of distinct CDR3 sequences, and more than 6.5% of these were observed just once. Jointly, the top ten make up less than 2.5% of the sample.

The germline V gene (reference sequence) specifies LGHDT as CDR1 and YNNKEL as CDR2. Spanning cysteine to phenylalanine, the CDR3 consists of 17 amino acids. This entry keeps only the CDR3 DNA: 51 bases, framed from base 1. V is trimmed back by 2 bases and J by 6 bases, and the junction contains 11 bases that no gene match accounts for. Ten or more counts support this clonotype. Its antigen remains unidentified. Base quality data are lacking; no much larger clone is found one base away. This sample also appeared in a second study, on yellow fever vaccine responses in identical twins. The other study reports the following: The authors reported that the T cell response to vaccination in identical twins appeared partly convergent and partly personalized. The study precisely tracked vaccine-responding T cell clones in identical twins.

This receptor was obtained from a woman between 18 and 29 years old in good health. The V and J genes are TRBV3-1 and TRBJ2-3; TRBD2 agrees with 10 junctional bases. The material sequenced was memory (CD45RO+) T cells sorted from blood. The cell subset or site label of this sample denotes: CD45RO+ enriched T cells. The DNA reads TGTGCCAGCAGCCAATGGACCTCTAGCGGGAGTGGGGATACGCAGTATTTT. This gives the protein CASSQWTSSGSGDTQYF.